This is a list of T cell receptor beta chains from one sample in a study of Graves' ophthalmopathy and Graves' hyperthyroidism. TCRdb processed the multiplex PCR reads anew with MiXCR; each CDR3 protein has one entry. The top ten hold around half of the sample, which has hundreds of thousands of distinct CDR3 sequences, around 42% seen once. The sequenced material came from peripheral blood. The receptors were gathered from an adult man with Graves' ophthalmopathy. The CDR3 runs from the conserved cysteine through the conserved F or W. D genes are given only for firm matches. Part of the rows lack a size; the others show once, few, many or a class for expanded clones.

V	J	size	D	DNA	CDR3
TRBV29-1	TRBJ2-2	-	TRBD1	TGCAGCGTTGAATTAGGGGGCTTCACCGGGGAGCTGTTTTTT	CSVELGGFTGELFF
TRBV29-1	TRBJ2-5	-	TRBD2	TGCAGCGTGATTAGCGGGGGGCTCCAAGAGACCCAGTACTTC	CSVISGGLQETQYF
TRBV7-8	TRBJ2-7	few	TRBD2	TGTGCCAGCAGCTCTATCGGACTAGCGGGAGTGCCCCCCTACGAGCAGTACTTC	CASSSIGLAGVPPYEQYF
TRBV29-1	TRBJ2-5	few	TRBD1	TGCAGCGTTGAAGATCCATTGGGACAGGGGAAGACCCAGTACTTC	CSVEDPLGQGKTQYF
TRBV24-1	TRBJ2-2	few	-	TGTGCCACCAGTGATTTGTTTGGGACCGGGGAGCTGTTTTTT	CATSDLFGTGELFF
TRBV7-9	TRBJ2-7	few	TRBD1	TGTGCCAGCAGCTTTTTCCGGGACAGGCCTGGTTCAAGGTACTTC	CASSFFRDRPGSRYF
TRBV20-1	TRBJ1-1	few	-	TGCAGTGCTCTGAAGAACACTGAAGCTTTCTTT	CSALKNTEAFF
TRBV5-8	TRBJ1-1	-	TRBD1	TGTGCCAGCAGACAAGGACAGGATTTTACTGAAGCTTTCTTT	CASRQGQDFTEAFF
TRBV7-2	TRBJ1-2	-	TRBD1	TGTGCCAGCAGCACGGACCTGGACAGGGGCTACACCTTC	CASSTDLDRGYTF
TRBV2	TRBJ1-5	-	TRBD1	TGTGCCAGCACCAGGACAGGGGGACAACAGCCCCAGCATTTT	CASTRTGGQQPQHF
TRBV2	TRBJ2-7	few	TRBD1	TGTGCCAGCAGTGAAATCGGCCAGGGGGACGAGCAGTACTTC	CASSEIGQGDEQYF
TRBV7-4	TRBJ2-3	-	-	TGTGCCAGCAGCTTAGCCCCCTTGGATACGCAGTATTTT	CASSLAPLDTQYF
TRBV2	TRBJ1-1	-	-	TGTGCCAGCATCAGGGCCCGGGGGCCTTACACTGAAGCTTTCTTT	CASIRARGPYTEAFF
TRBV12-3/TRBV12-4	TRBJ2-7	-	-	TGTGCCAGCAGTCCCACGACGGCTAGTGTATCCTACGAGCAGTACTTC	CASSPTTASVSYEQYF
TRBV2	TRBJ2-7	few	TRBD1	TGTGCCAGCATCCTGACAGGGTCCGGCGAGCAGTACTTC	CASILTGSGEQYF
TRBV6-6	TRBJ1-5	few	TRBD1	TGTGCCAGCAGTTCGGACAGGGGGCATCAGCCCCAGCATTTT	CASSSDRGHQPQHF
TRBV10-3	TRBJ1-2	-	TRBD1	TGTGCCATCAGTGGGCGAGACAGGGAAGACTATGGCTACACCTTC	CAISGRDREDYGYTF
TRBV7-2	TRBJ2-5	few	-	TGTGCCAGCAGCTTAGTGGGGGGGCTGCAGGAGACCCAGTACTTC	CASSLVGGLQETQYF